A selection of T cell receptor beta chains follows, all from one sample in a study of follicular helper T cells after annual influenza vaccination. The assay was immunoSEQ multiplex PCR, and TCRdb's table has in-frame clones only and misses some. The sample holds over 10,000 clones, approximately 80% seen once. The input for sequencing was CXCR5+ CD38- circulating T follicular helper cells from blood, taken on the day of influenza vaccination. These receptors all come from an adult who received the influenza vaccine. CDR3s include the opening cysteine and the closing phenylalanine or tryptophan. The D gene is left open where the match is weak. Clone size appears in some rows only: once, few, many, or a class for an expanded clone.

CDR3: CASTPGSGFAGELFF
DNA: TGTGCCAGCACGCCCGGTTCGGGGTTCGCCGGGGAGCTGTTTTTT
D: .
V: TRBV7-2
size: .
J: TRBJ2-2

CDR3: CASSLRAENTEAFF
DNA: TGTGCCAGTAGTCTCCGGGCCGAGAACACTGAAGCTTTCTTT
D: .
V: TRBV19
size: .
J: TRBJ1-1

CDR3: CASSLEAGRQETNEKLFF
DNA: TGTGCCAGCAGCTTAGAGGCGGGCAGACAGGAGACTAATGAAAAACTGTTTTTT
D: .
V: TRBV7-2
size: .
J: TRBJ1-4

CDR3: CASSYTGSTIYF
DNA: TGTGCCAGCAGTTACACGGGGAGCACCATATATTTT
D: .
V: TRBV7-9
size: .
J: TRBJ1-3

CDR3: CASSSRTSGGRYNEQFF
DNA: TGTGCCAGCAGCTCACGGACTAGCGGGGGGAGGTACAATGAGCAGTTCTTC
D: TRBD2
V: TRBV7-2
size: .
J: TRBJ2-1

CDR3: CASSYKDRDYEQYF
DNA: TGTGCCAGCAGTTACAAGGACAGGGACTACGAGCAGTACTTC
D: TRBD1
V: TRBV6-6
size: once
J: TRBJ2-7

CDR3: CASSQGMSSYNEQFF
DNA: TGCGCCAGCAGTCAAGGGATGAGCTCCTACAATGAGCAGTTCTTC
D: .
V: TRBV23-1
size: .
J: TRBJ2-1

CDR3: CASSRTGGYYGYTF
DNA: TGTGCCAGCAGCCGGACAGGGGGCTACTATGGCTACACCTTC
D: TRBD1
V: TRBV5-5
size: .
J: TRBJ1-2

CDR3: CASSPGVGGYTF
DNA: TGTGCCAGCAGCCCCGGTGTAGGTGGCTACACCTTC
D: .
V: TRBV6-5
size: .
J: TRBJ1-2

CDR3: CASSAAGGGTGELFF
DNA: TGTGCCAGCAGTGCAGCGGGGGGAGGGACCGGGGAGCTGTTTTTT
D: TRBD2
V: TRBV2
size: .
J: TRBJ2-2

CDR3: CASSSSKGQGGNSPLHF
DNA: TGTGCCAGCAGCTCATCTAAAGGACAGGGAGGAAATTCACCCCTCCACTTT
D: TRBD1
V: TRBV7-9
size: .
J: TRBJ1-6

CDR3: CASSEDPTDTQYF
DNA: TGTGCCAGCAGCGAGGACCCCACAGATACGCAGTATTTT
D: .
V: TRBV7-2
size: .
J: TRBJ2-3

CDR3: CASSPPGAGPKNIQYF
DNA: TGTGCCAGCAGCCCCCCTGGGGCTGGGCCCAAAAACATTCAGTACTTC
D: .
V: TRBV5-4
size: .
J: TRBJ2-4

CDR3: CASSATETYEQYF
DNA: TGCGCCAGCAGCGCAACTGAAACCTACGAGCAGTACTTC
D: .
V: TRBV5-1
size: large
J: TRBJ2-7

CDR3: CASSQDLAGGLSNQPQHF
DNA: TGCGCCAGCAGCCAAGATCTCGCGGGGGGACTTAGCAATCAGCCCCAGCATTTT
D: .
V: TRBV4-3
size: .
J: TRBJ1-5

CDR3: CASSHKASVADTQYF
DNA: TGTGCCAGCAGCCACAAGGCTAGCGTAGCAGATACGCAGTATTTT
D: .
V: TRBV5-4
size: .
J: TRBJ2-3

CDR3: CASSLGHITDTQYF
DNA: TGTGCCAGCAGCTTGGGACACATCACAGATACGCAGTATTTT
D: .
V: TRBV5-4
size: .
J: TRBJ2-3

CDR3: CASGQYEQYF
DNA: TGTGCCAGCGGGCAATACGAGCAGTACTTC
D: .
V: TRBV6-1
size: .
J: TRBJ2-7

CDR3: CASSSGTSRNTIYF
DNA: TGTGCCAGCAGTTCCGGGACGAGTCGAAACACCATATATTTT
D: .
V: TRBV6-5
size: .
J: TRBJ1-3

CDR3: CASSQGTGSTEAFF
DNA: TGTGCCAGCAGCCAAGGGACAGGGTCGACTGAAGCTTTCTTT
D: TRBD1
V: TRBV4-2
size: few
J: TRBJ1-1

CDR3: CASSEDRASYEQYF
DNA: TGTGCCAGCAGTGAAGATCGGGCTTCCTACGAGCAGTACTTC
D: .
V: TRBV6-5
size: once
J: TRBJ2-7

CDR3: CASSPHVLGSGNTEAFF
DNA: TGCGCCAGCAGCCCCCATGTTTTGGGCTCAGGGAACACTGAAGCTTTCTTT
D: .
V: TRBV4-3
size: .
J: TRBJ1-1

CDR3: CASSSADGSPTYNEQFF
DNA: TGTGCCAGCAGCTCGGCGGACGGCAGTCCTACCTACAATGAGCAGTTCTTC
D: .
V: TRBV7-2
size: .
J: TRBJ2-1

CDR3: CASSLSRTAPSYF
DNA: TGTGCCAGCAGTTTATCGAGGACAGCCCCGTCGTACTTC
D: .
V: TRBV27
size: few
J: TRBJ2-7

CDR3: CASRPTHGGALTQYF
DNA: TGTGCCAGCAGACCAACTCATGGGGGTGCTTTGACCCAGTACTTC
D: .
V: TRBV28
size: .
J: TRBJ2-5

CDR3: CAISDPTLSGANVLTF
DNA: TGTGCCATCAGTGATCCAACCCTTTCTGGGGCCAACGTCCTGACTTTC
D: .
V: TRBV10-3
size: .
J: TRBJ2-6

CDR3: CASSQTRGTEAFF
DNA: TGTGCCAGCAGCCAGACCAGGGGGACTGAAGCTTTCTTT
D: TRBD1
V: TRBV6-6
size: .
J: TRBJ1-1

CDR3: CASSQDQGVSNTEAFF
DNA: TGCGCCAGCAGCCAAGATCAAGGGGTATCGAACACTGAAGCTTTCTTT
D: .
V: TRBV4-1
size: few
J: TRBJ1-1

CDR3: CSVQRQGRASQETQYF
DNA: TGCAGCGTCCAGAGACAGGGCCGTGCGTCCCAAGAGACCCAGTACTTC
D: TRBD1
V: TRBV29-1
size: .
J: TRBJ2-5

CDR3: CASTPLAETQYF
DNA: TGTGCCAGCACCCCATTGGCGGAGACCCAGTACTTC
D: .
V: TRBV7-2
size: .
J: TRBJ2-5

CDR3: CAWKVWSVTEAFF
DNA: TGTGCCTGGAAAGTGTGGTCAGTCACTGAAGCTTTCTTT
D: .
V: TRBV30
size: .
J: TRBJ1-1

CDR3: CASSGNQPQHF
DNA: TGTGCCAGCAGTGGCAATCAGCCCCAGCATTTT
D: .
V: TRBV28
size: .
J: TRBJ1-5

CDR3: CASSLARAGGKNNEQFF
DNA: TGTGCCAGCAGCTTGGCCAGGGCGGGGGGAAAGAACAATGAGCAGTTCTTC
D: TRBD2
V: TRBV5-4
size: .
J: TRBJ2-1

CDR3: CASSLRSGPRSTDTQYF
DNA: TGTGCCAGCAGCTTAAGGTCAGGACCCCGCAGCACAGATACGCAGTATTTT
D: .
V: TRBV11-2
size: .
J: TRBJ2-3

CDR3: CSAKNSYTF
DNA: TGCAGTGCCAAAAACAGCTACACCTTC
D: .
V: TRBV20-1
size: .
J: TRBJ1-2

CDR3: CASSSGQGVQTDTQYF
DNA: TGCGCCAGCAGCTCTGGACAGGGGGTCCAAACAGATACGCAGTATTTT
D: TRBD1
V: TRBV5-1
size: .
J: TRBJ2-3

CDR3: CASSTQGRNTIYF
DNA: TGTGCCAGCAGCACACAGGGACGAAACACCATATATTTT
D: .
V: TRBV7-2
size: once
J: TRBJ1-3

CDR3: CASSQGVSSGAWETQYF
DNA: TGTGCCAGCAGCCAGGGTGTCTCTTCGGGGGCATGGGAGACCCAGTACTTC
D: .
V: TRBV7-7
size: .
J: TRBJ2-5

CDR3: CASSLERADTQYF
DNA: TGCGCCAGCAGCTTGGAGAGGGCAGATACGCAGTATTTT
D: .
V: TRBV5-1
size: .
J: TRBJ2-3

CDR3: CASGTGYEQYF
DNA: TGTGCCAGCGGGACAGGCTACGAGCAGTACTTC
D: TRBD1
V: TRBV15
size: .
J: TRBJ2-7

CDR3: CASSEGRGRNTIYF
DNA: TGTGCCAGCAGTGAAGGGAGGGGGAGGAACACCATATATTTT
D: .
V: TRBV25-1
size: .
J: TRBJ1-3

CDR3: CASRPNREGTEAFF
DNA: TGTGCCAGCAGACCAAACAGGGAGGGGACTGAAGCTTTCTTT
D: .
V: TRBV6-6
size: .
J: TRBJ1-1

CDR3: CASRSRDMGQPQHF
DNA: TGTGCCAGCAGAAGCAGGGATATGGGGCAGCCCCAGCATTTT
D: .
V: TRBV2
size: .
J: TRBJ1-5

CDR3: CASSLVAGEGNSPLHF
DNA: TGCGCCAGCAGCTTGGTCGCAGGGGAGGGTAATTCACCCCTCCACTTT
D: .
V: TRBV5-1
size: few
J: TRBJ1-6

CDR3: CASSPRGPLNTEAFF
DNA: TGTGCCAGCAGCCCCAGGGGGCCCCTGAACACTGAAGCTTTCTTT
D: TRBD1
V: TRBV7-2
size: .
J: TRBJ1-1

CDR3: CASSARQGNTEAFF
DNA: TGTGCCAGCAGCGCCCGACAGGGGAACACTGAAGCTTTCTTT
D: TRBD1
V: TRBV9
size: .
J: TRBJ1-1